Listed below are T cell receptor beta chains from one sample, sequenced in a study of blood T cell repertoires in COVID-19. TCRdb's copy holds only in-frame clones and misses some; the assay was immunoSEQ multiplex PCR. Counted here are about 66,000 clones, more than 70% occurring once; the ten biggest clones make up 6.9%. The sequenced material came from peripheral blood. The origin of the receptors is a man aged 50-60 years with active COVID-19. Both conserved end residues are part of each CDR3. A D gene is named only where the DNA matches it firmly. Some rows mark clone size as missing; the rest say once, few, many or name a class of expanded clone.

TRBJ1-1 - - TRBV5-1 TGCGCCAGCAGCTTAGAGAGGTCCACTGAAGCTTTCTTT CASSLERSTEAFF
TRBJ2-1 TRBD2 - TRBV29-1 TGCAGCGTTGGAGGGAGGGGATACAATGAGCAGTTCTTC CSVGGRGYNEQFF
TRBJ2-2 TRBD1 - TRBV5-6 TGTGCCAGCAGCTGGGGGACAGCGACCGGGGAGCTGTTTTTT CASSWGTATGELFF
TRBJ1-2 - - TRBV19 TGTGCCAGTAGTATCCGGGATAACTATGGCTACACCTTC CASSIRDNYGYTF
TRBJ2-2 - once TRBV3-1/TRBV3-2 TGTGCCAGCAGCTGGACTGTAACCGGGGAGCTGTTTTTT CASSWTVTGELFF
TRBJ2-1 TRBD2 once TRBV15 TGTGCCACCAGCATATCGCGGGGGGGCTACAATGAGCAGTTCTTC CATSISRGGYNEQFF
TRBJ2-1 TRBD2 - TRBV29-1 TGCAGCGCGAGGGAGGGTCCCGGATACAATGAGCAGTTCTTC CSAREGPGYNEQFF
TRBJ1-6 - - TRBV2 TGTGCCAGCAGTCTGACCAGCGGGGCGGTCGGTTCACCCCTCCACTTT CASSLTSGAVGSPLHF
TRBJ2-1 - - TRBV3-1/TRBV3-2 TGTGCCAGCAGCATTACAGGGGGGGACTACAATGAGCAGTTCTTC CASSITGGDYNEQFF
TRBJ1-5 - - TRBV18 TGTGCCAGCTCACCAAGTTTCCGGACGGACAATAGCAATCAGCCCCAGCATTTT CASSPSFRTDNSNQPQHF
TRBJ1-2 TRBD1 - TRBV29-1 TGCAGCGTTGGTGGGACAGGGGCCTATGGCTACACCTTC CSVGGTGAYGYTF
TRBJ1-4 - - TRBV19 TGTGCCAGTAGTTCCACCCTACTTGAAAAACTGTTTTTT CASSSTLLEKLFF
TRBJ1-2 TRBD1 - TRBV5-1 TGCGCCAGCAGTCCGACAGGGGACGGTAACTATGGCTACACCTTC CASSPTGDGNYGYTF
TRBJ1-5 - - TRBV21-1 TGTGCCAGCAGCACAACAGGGGATAGCAATCAGCCCCAGCATTTT CASSTTGDSNQPQHF
TRBJ2-1 TRBD2 once TRBV5-1 TGCGCCAGCGGTGGACTAGTCCGAGACAAACGGACAAATGAGCAGTTCTTC CASGGLVRDKRTNEQFF
TRBJ1-5 TRBD1 once TRBV19 TGTGCCAGTAGTATTAAGGGGGGACAGGGCCCATCTAATCAGCCCCAGCATTTT CASSIKGGQGPSNQPQHF